Below, 22 T cell receptor beta chains from the same sample are listed, as sequenced in a study of T cell changes during pregnancy in multiple sclerosis. Data came from immunoSEQ multiplex PCR; TCRdb stores just in-frame clones and leaves some out. The repertoire has about 72,000 clones, roughly 91% of them found once; the top ten carry around 0.7%. The sequenced sample was peripheral blood, obtained in the third trimester of pregnancy. These receptors were collected from a female donor in good health, enrolled as a control in a pregnancy study.

J is TRBJ2-5 and V is TRBV5-1, with 12 bases fitting TRBD1. With 7 bases clipped from V and 5 bases from J, the junction kept 9 bases outside the gene matches. CDR3 length equals 15 residues. In germline, CDR1 is SGHRS, CDR2 YFSETQ. The CDR3 is CASRVGTGGIETQYF. The CDR3 DNA follows: TGCGCCAGCCGTGTCGGGACAGGGGGCATCGAGACCCAGTACTTC.

This rearrangement joins TRBV2 to TRBJ2-1; no reliable D call. V was clipped by 5 bases and J by 3 bases, with 14 bases between them. CDR3 length equals 15 residues. Germline CDR1 SNHLY, CDR2 FYNNEI. The CDR3 DNA reads TGTGCCAGCAGTCTCGCCAGTAATATCTACAATGAGCAGTTCTTC. Its translation: CASSLASNIYNEQFF.

V and J are TRBV5-1 and TRBJ2-7, with D hard to call. CDR3 length: 13 residues. The germline gives CDR1 SGHRS, CDR2 YFSETQ. Trimming pared 3 bases from V and 7 bases from J, leaving 14 bases between. The CDR3 DNA is TGCGCCAGCAGCTCCGAGACTGCGAGGGAGCAGTACTTC. It is translated as CASSSETAREQYF.

The chain carries TRBV5-6 and TRBJ2-2, with TRBD1 identical over 8 bases. The CDR3 is 15 residues long. The V gene end was trimmed by 9 bases and the J gene end by 4 bases; junction bases not matched to a gene: 11. Germline V gives CDR1 SGHDT, CDR2 YYEEEE. The DNA for the CDR3 is TGTGCCACCCACCAGGGGGCGCGGGCCACCGGGGAGCTGTTTTTT. Residues: CATHQGARATGELFF.

The CDR3 is CSVRTGKGTEAFF. The CDR3 DNA sequence: TGCAGCGTTCGGACAGGGAAGGGCACTGAAGCTTTCTTT. The gene calls are TRBV29-1 and TRBJ1-1, with 8 bases lining up with TRBD1. With 5 bases clipped from V and 4 bases from J, the junction kept 6 bases outside the gene matches. The CDR3 is made up of 13 amino acids. Germline CDR1 reads SQVTM; CDR2 reads ANQGSEA.

This sequence joins TRBV19 and TRBJ1-2, with TRBD1 as a possible D gene (6 bases). The CDR3 has 14 amino acids. Per the germline V gene, CDR1 is LNHDA and CDR2 is SQIVND (reference sequence). Trimming cost V 0 bases and J 8 bases, with 13 bases left between them. The CDR3 DNA reads as TGTGCCAGTAGTATAGAACAGGGAATTCACGGCTACACCTTC. This codes for CASSIEQGIHGYTF. The full variable domain, with the rest looked up from reference TRBV19 and TRBJ1-2, is DGGITQSPKYLFRKEGQNVTLSCEQNLNHDAMYWYRQDPGQGLRLIYYSQIVNDFQKGDIAEGYSVSREKKESFPLTVTSAQKNPTAFYLCASSIEQGIHGYTFGSGTRLTVV.

V is TRBV28 and J is TRBJ2-2, with TRBD1 matching over 10 bases. Germline V gene sequence: CDR1 MDHEN, CDR2 SYDVKM. The CDR3 runs 17 residues. V dropped 3 bases and J dropped 6; count of bases not matched to a gene: 10. Here the CDR3 reads CASSLRGTGVRPGELFF. Written as DNA, the CDR3 is TGTGCCAGCAGTTTGCGAGGGACAGGGGTTAGGCCCGGGGAGCTGTTTTTT.

The rearrangement uses TRBV5-4 and TRBJ2-2, with 12 nucleotides matching TRBD1. Germline V gives CDR1 SGHNT, CDR2 YYREEE (reference sequence). Unmatched junction bases numbered 5, after V lost 2 bases and J lost 6 bases. The CDR3 length is 16 residues. The CDR3 nucleotides read TGTGCCAGCAGCTTATGGGACAGGGGGCGATCCGGGGAGCTGTTTTTT. Protein product: CASSLWDRGRSGELFF.

This chain connects TRBV29-1 to TRBJ2-1, with 8 bases matching TRBD2. Germline trimming cut 8 bases from V and 2 bases from J; bases unmatched to any gene: 8. The V gene's germline CDR1 is SQVTM and CDR2 ANQGSEA. The length of the CDR3 is 14 residues. CDR3 in amino acids: CSFRFSGAYNEQFF. CDR3 DNA: TGCAGCTTCCGGTTTAGCGGGGCCTACAATGAGCAGTTCTTC.

The chain carries TRBV5-1 and TRBJ2-7; possibly TRBD1 for D (6 bases). The V and J ends lost 4 bases and 5 bases respectively, with 19 bases between them. The CDR3 is 15 amino acids. The germline gives CDR1 SGHRS, CDR2 YFSETQ. CDR3 coding DNA: TGCGCCAGCAGCCTACAGGTCATCGGGACACACGAGCAGTACTTC. Amino acid sequence: CASSLQVIGTHEQYF.

Points on this clone: Relative to the germline gene, one junction end is altered; a read error may explain this. J is TRBJ1-5 and V is TRBV30; 7 positions agree with TRBD1. The CDR3 has 13 amino acids. The V gene's germline CDR1 is GTSNPN and CDR2 SVGIG (reference sequence). The chain's CDR3 is CTWETGLNQPQHF. CDR3 nucleotides: TGTACCTGGGAGACAGGGTTAAATCAGCCCCAGCATTTT.

The chain couples TRBV6-5 to TRBJ1-5; TRBD1 aligns across 10 bases. The V segment lost 6 bases and the J segment 1 base; nucleotides outside the gene matches: 3. The CDR3 is made up of 15 amino acids. Germline CDR1 is MNHEY and CDR2 is SVGAGI. The CDR3 DNA reads TGTGCCAGCAGGGCGGACAGGGGGAGCAATCAGCCCCAGCATTTT. Its translation: CASRADRGSNQPQHF.

This rearrangement joins TRBV10-3 to TRBJ1-6; 7 nucleotides align to TRBD1. The CDR3 spans 14 residues. V shed 6 bases and J 5 bases; nucleotides not matched to a gene: 4. CDR1 ENHRY and CDR2 SYGVKD come from the germline V gene. CDR3 protein: CAIRGQRDNSPLHF. The CDR3 region has the DNA TGTGCCATCAGGGGACAGCGAGATAATTCACCCCTCCACTTT.

The chain carries TRBV2 and TRBJ1-4; D call uncertain. Germline V gene data show CDR1 as SNHLY and CDR2 as FYNNEI. The CDR3 covers 17 residues. The V end was cut by 2 bases, the J end by 8 bases, with 21 bases between. For the CDR3, the DNA is TGTGCCAGCAGTGAAACCGCCCCTAGGGCGGGAGACGAAAAACTGTTTTTT. It is translated as CASSETAPRAGDEKLFF.

The rearrangement links TRBV7-2 to TRBJ2-1, with D possibly TRBD2 on 5 matching bases. The CDR3 contains 14 residues. V lost 6 bases to trimming and J lost 6 bases, with 15 bases between them. Germline CDR1 and CDR2: SGHTA and FQGNSA. Here the CDR3 reads CASSLTRVGNEQFF. CDR3 DNA: TGTGCCAGCAGTTTAACTAGGGTGGGCAATGAGCAGTTCTTC.

As DNA, the CDR3 is TGCGCCAGCAGCTTGGGGGCTAGCGTTCTCTACGAGCAGTACTTC. Translated, it gives CASSLGASVLYEQYF. The gene calls are TRBV5-1 and TRBJ2-7, with D possibly matching TRBD2 (6 bases). This CDR3 region has 15 residues. CDR1 is SGHRS and CDR2 is YFSETQ in the germline V gene. The V and J ends lost 0 bases and 3 bases respectively, with 13 bases between them.

In nucleotides, the CDR3 is TGTGCCAGCAGCTTGGCTGACTATGGCTACACCTTC. Amino acids: CASSLADYGYTF. The rearrangement links TRBV5-6 to TRBJ1-2; D is ambiguous. The V end lost 0 bases, the J end lost 3 bases, and 3 bases lay between the germline ends. Per germline, CDR1 SGHDT and CDR2 YYEEEE. The CDR3 spans 12 residues.

The J gene is TRBJ1-2, the V gene TRBV19, with 7 bases matching TRBD1. CDR1 is LNHDA, CDR2 SQIVND, per germline (reference sequence). V lost 9 bases, J lost 4 bases, and 14 bases stayed unmatched. This CDR3 region has 15 residues. The CDR3 sequence: CASQIRQGWFYGYTF. The CDR3 region has the DNA TGTGCCAGCCAGATAAGACAGGGTTGGTTCTATGGCTACACCTTC.

The chain links TRBV5-1 to TRBJ2-5, with a possible D match to TRBD2 (6 bases). Trimming removed 5 bases from V and 5 bases from J, with 10 bases in between. Germline CDR1 SGHRS, CDR2 YFSETQ. This CDR3 is built from 12 residues. CDR3 residues: CASRAGFETQYF. CDR3 DNA: TGCGCCAGCAGGGCGGGATTCGAGACCCAGTACTTC.

The chain couples TRBV7-9 to TRBJ1-5; tentative D call: TRBD1 (6 bases). V lost 1 base to trimming and J lost 2 bases, with 6 bases between them. CDR3 size: 14 residues. Germline V CDR1 and CDR2: SEHNR, FQNEAQ (reference sequence). The chain's CDR3 is CASSLDRGNQPQHF. CDR3 in DNA: TGTGCCAGCAGCTTAGACAGGGGCAATCAGCCCCAGCATTTT.

The chain carries TRBV12-5 and TRBJ1-4; D is possibly TRBD1 (6 bases). This CDR3 has 15 amino acids. V was trimmed by 7 bases and J by 0 bases, leaving 12 bases between them. Germline V gene lookup returns CDR1 LGHNT and CDR2 FRNRAP. In nucleotides, the CDR3 is TGTGCTAGTGCGGACAGTGGAGCAACTAATGAAAAACTGTTTTTT. Its protein is CASADSGATNEKLFF.

The genes are TRBV30 and TRBJ2-1; possible D gene TRBD2, 5 bases. The V gene's germline CDR1 is GTSNPN and CDR2 SVGIG (reference sequence). Trimming left V 3 bases short and J 5 bases short, with 5 bases between. The CDR3 has 11 amino acids. In DNA, the CDR3 is TGTGCCTGGAGGCGGGACAATGAGCAGTTCTTC. Its translation: CAWRRDNEQFF. Filled out from reference TRBV30 and TRBJ2-1, the complete variable domain reads SQTIHQWPATLVQPVGSPLSLECTVEGTSNPNLYWYRQAAGRGLQLLFYSVGIGQISSEVPQNLSASRPQDRQFILSSKKLLLSDSGFYLCAWRRDNEQFFGPGTRLTVL.